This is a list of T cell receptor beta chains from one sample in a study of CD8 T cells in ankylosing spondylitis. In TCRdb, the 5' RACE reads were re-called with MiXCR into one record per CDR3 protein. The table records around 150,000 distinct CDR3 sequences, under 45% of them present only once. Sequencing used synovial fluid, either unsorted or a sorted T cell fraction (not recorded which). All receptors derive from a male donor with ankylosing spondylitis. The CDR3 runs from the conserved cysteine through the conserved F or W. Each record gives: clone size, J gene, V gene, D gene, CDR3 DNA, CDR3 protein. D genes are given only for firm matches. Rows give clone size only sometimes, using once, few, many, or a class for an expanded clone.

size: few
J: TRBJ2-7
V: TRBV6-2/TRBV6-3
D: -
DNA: TGTGCCAGCAGTTGGGGGAGCGCCTCCTACGAGCAGTACTTC
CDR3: CASSWGSASYEQYF

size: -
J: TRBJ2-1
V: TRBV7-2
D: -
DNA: TGTGCCAGCAGCTTAGGCTCCGGAGACAATGAGCAGTTCTTC
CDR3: CASSLGSGDNEQFF

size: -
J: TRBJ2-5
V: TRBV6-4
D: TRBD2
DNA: TGTGCCAGCAGTGAGTTCTCAGCGGGGGGCGGCGGGACCCAGTACTTC
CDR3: CASSEFSAGGGGTQYF

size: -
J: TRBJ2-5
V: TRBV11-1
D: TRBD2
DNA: TGTGCCAGCAATCCAGGCCCCGAGGCGGGAGTGAGTTCGGAGACCCAGTACTTC
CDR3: CASNPGPEAGVSSETQYF

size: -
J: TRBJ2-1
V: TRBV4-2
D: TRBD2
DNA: TGTGCCAGCGGCTCTAGCGGGGTGAACAATGAGCAGTTCTTC
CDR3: CASGSSGVNNEQFF

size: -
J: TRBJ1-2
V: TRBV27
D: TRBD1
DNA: TGTGCCAGCAGTCCGGGAGGAGGGTCGGGACAGAATGGCTACACCTTC
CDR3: CASSPGGGSGQNGYTF

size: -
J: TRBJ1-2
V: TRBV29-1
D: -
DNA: TGCAGCGTTCCAGGGGTGGGCTACACCTTC
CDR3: CSVPGVGYTF

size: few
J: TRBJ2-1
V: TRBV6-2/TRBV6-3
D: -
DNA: TGTGCCAGCAGTTACAGGCAGTTGGAGACCTACAATGAGCAGTTCTTC
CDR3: CASSYRQLETYNEQFF

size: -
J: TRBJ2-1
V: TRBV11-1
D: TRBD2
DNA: TGTGCCAGCAGCTATCCCCCGGGACTAGCGCGTTACTACAATGAGCAGTTCTTC
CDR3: CASSYPPGLARYYNEQFF

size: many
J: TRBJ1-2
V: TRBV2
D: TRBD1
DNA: TGTGCCAGCAGGTCCGGGACAGGGTATTCCTATGGCTACACCTTC
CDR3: CASRSGTGYSYGYTF

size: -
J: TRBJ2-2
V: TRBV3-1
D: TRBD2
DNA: TGTGCCAGCAGCCAAACACCCGGGACTAGCGATGACACCGGGGAGCTGTTTTTT
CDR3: CASSQTPGTSDDTGELFF

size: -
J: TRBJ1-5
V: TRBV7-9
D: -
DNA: TGTGCCAGCAGCCCGGACAGATATAGCAATCAGCCCCAGCATTTT
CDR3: CASSPDRYSNQPQHF

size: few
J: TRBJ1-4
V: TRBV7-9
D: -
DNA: TGTGCCAGCAGCTCCCAGGGTCCTAATGAAAAACTGTTTTTT
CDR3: CASSSQGPNEKLFF

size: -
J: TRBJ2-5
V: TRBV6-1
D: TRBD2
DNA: TGTGCCAGCAGTGCTAGCGGGGGGGGTCAAGAGACCCAGTACTTC
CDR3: CASSASGGGQETQYF

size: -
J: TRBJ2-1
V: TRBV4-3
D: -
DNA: TGCGCCAGCAGCCCCGACCACCTACTAGCATCCTACAATGAGCAGTTCTTC
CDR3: CASSPDHLLASYNEQFF

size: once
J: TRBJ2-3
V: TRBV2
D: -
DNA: TGTGCCAGCAGTGAAGGGGGTCAGAACATCCCTATTGACACAGATACGCAGTATTTT
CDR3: CASSEGGQNIPIDTDTQYF

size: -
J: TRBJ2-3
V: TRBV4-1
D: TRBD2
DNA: TGCGCCAGCAACCCACTAGCGGGGGGTTCCACAGATACGCAGTATTTT
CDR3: CASNPLAGGSTDTQYF

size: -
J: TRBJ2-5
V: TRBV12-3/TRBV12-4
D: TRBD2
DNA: TGTGCCAGCGGGCCCTTAGCGGGAACACAAGAGACCCAGTACTTC
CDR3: CASGPLAGTQETQYF

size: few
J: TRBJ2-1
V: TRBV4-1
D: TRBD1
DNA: TGCGCCAGCAGCCAAGACGACAGGGGTTCCTACAATGAGCAGTTCTTC
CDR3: CASSQDDRGSYNEQFF

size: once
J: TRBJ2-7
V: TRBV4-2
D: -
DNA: TGTGCCAGCAGCCAAGGGGCTTTTGGGGGGTACGAGCAGTACTTC
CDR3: CASSQGAFGGYEQYF

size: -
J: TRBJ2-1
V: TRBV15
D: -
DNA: TGTGCCACCAGCAGAGAGGTCGCCGGGACCAGGGGCAATGAGCAGTTCTTC
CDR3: CATSREVAGTRGNEQFF

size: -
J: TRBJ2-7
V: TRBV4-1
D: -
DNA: TGCGCCAGCAGCCCAACGGGGCCCGCCTACGAGCAGTACTTC
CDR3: CASSPTGPAYEQYF

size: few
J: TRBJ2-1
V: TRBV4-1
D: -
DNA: TGCGCCAGCAGCTCACCCGGGCAGGGGAAAAATGAGCAGTTCTTC
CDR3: CASSSPGQGKNEQFF

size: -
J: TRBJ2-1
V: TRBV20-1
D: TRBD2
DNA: TGCAGTGCTAGAGAGAGCGGACTAGCGGGGCTCAGCTCCTACAATGAGCAGTTCTTC
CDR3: CSARESGLAGLSSYNEQFF

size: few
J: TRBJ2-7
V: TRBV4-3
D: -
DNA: TGCGCCAGCAGCCAAGTGGACTCGGGGCACTACGAGCAGTACTTC
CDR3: CASSQVDSGHYEQYF

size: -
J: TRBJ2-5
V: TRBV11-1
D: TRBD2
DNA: TGTGCCAGCAGCTTAGTGGTCCGATGGGAGGGTCCGATGGAGACCCAGTACTTC
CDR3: CASSLVVRWEGPMETQYF

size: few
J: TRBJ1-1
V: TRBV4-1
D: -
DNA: TGCGCCAGCAGCCAAGTGCCCGGTGGGGAAGCTTTCTTT
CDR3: CASSQVPGGEAFF

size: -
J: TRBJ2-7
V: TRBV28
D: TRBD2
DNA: TGTGCCAGCAGTTCCCAGCGGGAGGGCTGGTACGAGCAGTACTTC
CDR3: CASSSQREGWYEQYF

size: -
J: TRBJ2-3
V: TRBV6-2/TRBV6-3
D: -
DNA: TGTGCCAGCAGTCGCCCTTGGGACAAGACCACAGATACGCAGTATTTT
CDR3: CASSRPWDKTTDTQYF

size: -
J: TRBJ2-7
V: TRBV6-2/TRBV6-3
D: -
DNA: TGTGCCAGCAGTTGGACAGGGAGGGACGAGCAGTACTTC
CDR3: CASSWTGRDEQYF

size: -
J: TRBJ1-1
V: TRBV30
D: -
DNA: TGTGCCTGGAGTGTTGACAGGCTTGAAGCTTTCTTT
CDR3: CAWSVDRLEAFF

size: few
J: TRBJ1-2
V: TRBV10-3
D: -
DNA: TGTGCCATCAGTGACCGGGACATTGACTATGGCTACACCTTC
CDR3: CAISDRDIDYGYTF

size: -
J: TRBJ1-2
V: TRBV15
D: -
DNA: TGTGCCACCAGCAGAGACCAGACAGGCTATGGCTACACCTTC
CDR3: CATSRDQTGYGYTF

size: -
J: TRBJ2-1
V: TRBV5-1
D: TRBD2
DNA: TGCGCCAGCAGTTTTAGACTAGCGGGAGGCTGGAGTGAGCAGTTCTTC
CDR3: CASSFRLAGGWSEQFF

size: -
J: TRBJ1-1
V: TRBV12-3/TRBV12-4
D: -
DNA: TGTGCCAGCAGTTTGGCTGTCCCCCGGGGACCTGAAGCTTTCTTT
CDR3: CASSLAVPRGPEAFF

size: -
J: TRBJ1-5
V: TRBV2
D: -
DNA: TGTGCCAGCATTTTTCAGCTCAATCAGCCCCAGCATTTT
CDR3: CASIFQLNQPQHF

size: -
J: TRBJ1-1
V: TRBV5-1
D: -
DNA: TGCGCCAGCAGCTTGTCGGGGGGGAACACTGAAGCTTTCTTT
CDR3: CASSLSGGNTEAFF

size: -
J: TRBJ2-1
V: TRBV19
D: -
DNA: TGTGCCACAGAAGACAGGTTCTCCTACAATGAGCAGTTCTTC
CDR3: CATEDRFSYNEQFF

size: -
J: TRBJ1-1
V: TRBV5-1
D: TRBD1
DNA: TGCGCCAGCAGCTTGGGGGACAGGACTGAAGCTTTCTTT
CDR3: CASSLGDRTEAFF

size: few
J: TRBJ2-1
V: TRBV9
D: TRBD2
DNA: TGTGCCAGCAGCGTATCAGGACTAGCGGCCTACAATGAGCAGTTCTTC
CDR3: CASSVSGLAAYNEQFF

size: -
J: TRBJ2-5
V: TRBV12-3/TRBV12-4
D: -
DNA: TGTGCCAGCAGTTTAGGCAGCTCCAGGACCCAGTACTTC
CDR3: CASSLGSSRTQYF

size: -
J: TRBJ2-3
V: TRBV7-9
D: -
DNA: TGTGCCAGCAGCTTAGCGCTGGGGGGCCCGCCAGATACGCAGTATTTT
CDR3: CASSLALGGPPDTQYF

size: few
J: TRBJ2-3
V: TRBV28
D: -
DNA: TGTGCCAGCAGTTTAGAGGAGGCACCCCGGCCAGATACGCAGTATTTT
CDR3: CASSLEEAPRPDTQYF

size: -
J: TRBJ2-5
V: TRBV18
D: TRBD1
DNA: TGTGCCAGCTCACCATCGACAGGGGATCAAGAGACCCAGTACTTC
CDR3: CASSPSTGDQETQYF

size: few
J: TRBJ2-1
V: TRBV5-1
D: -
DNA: TGCGCCAGCAGCTTGGAGCAGGGGGCGGGAGATTTAAATGAGCAGTTCTTC
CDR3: CASSLEQGAGDLNEQFF

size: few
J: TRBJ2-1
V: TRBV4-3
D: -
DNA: TGCGCCAGCAGCCAGGACTGGGGACGGGAGCAGTTCTTC
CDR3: CASSQDWGREQFF

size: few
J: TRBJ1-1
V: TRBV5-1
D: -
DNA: TGCGCCAGCAGCCCGTCCATGAACACTGAAGCTTTCTTT
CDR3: CASSPSMNTEAFF

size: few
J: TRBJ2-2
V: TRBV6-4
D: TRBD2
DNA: TGTGCCAGCAGTCCAACTAGCGGGGGCTACACCGGGGAGCTGTTTTTT
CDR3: CASSPTSGGYTGELFF

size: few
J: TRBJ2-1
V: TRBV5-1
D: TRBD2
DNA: TGCGCCAGCAGCTTGGCAAGCGGGAGGCCGGGGAATGAGCAGTTCTTC
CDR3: CASSLASGRPGNEQFF

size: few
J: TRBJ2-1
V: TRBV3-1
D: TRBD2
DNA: TGTGCCAGCAGCCAACTCGGGGGGTCTTCCTACAATGAGCAGTTCTTC
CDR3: CASSQLGGSSYNEQFF

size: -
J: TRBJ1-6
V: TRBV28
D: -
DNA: TGTGCCAGCAGTTTATGCTGTAAGGGGCCGAGCTCCTATAATTCACCCCTCCACTTT
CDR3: CASSLCCKGPSSYNSPLHF

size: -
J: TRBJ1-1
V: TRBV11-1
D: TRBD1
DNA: TGTGCCAGCAGCTTAGGAGGGGGCCTTTTTTTTATGAACACTGAAGCTTTCTTT
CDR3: CASSLGGGLFFMNTEAFF

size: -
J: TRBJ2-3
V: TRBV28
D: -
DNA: TGTGCCAGCAGTTACGGGCCAGATACGCAGTATTTT
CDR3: CASSYGPDTQYF

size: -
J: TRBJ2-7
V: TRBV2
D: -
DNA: TGTGCCAGCAGTGACGGAGCCTACGAGCAGTACTTC
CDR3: CASSDGAYEQYF